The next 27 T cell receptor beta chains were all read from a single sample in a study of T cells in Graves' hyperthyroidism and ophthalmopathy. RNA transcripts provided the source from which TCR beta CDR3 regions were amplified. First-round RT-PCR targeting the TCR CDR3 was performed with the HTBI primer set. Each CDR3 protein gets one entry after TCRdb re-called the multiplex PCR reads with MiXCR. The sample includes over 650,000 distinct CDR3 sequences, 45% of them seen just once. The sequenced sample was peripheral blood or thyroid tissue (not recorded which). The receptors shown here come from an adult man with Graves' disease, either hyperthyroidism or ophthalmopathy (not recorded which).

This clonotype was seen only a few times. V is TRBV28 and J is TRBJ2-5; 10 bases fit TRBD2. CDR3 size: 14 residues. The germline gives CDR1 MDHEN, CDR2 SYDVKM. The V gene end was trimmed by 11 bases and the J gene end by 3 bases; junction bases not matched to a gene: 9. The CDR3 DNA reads TGTGCCTTGGCTAGCGGGAGTAACGAAGAGACCCAGTACTTC. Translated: CALASGSNEETQYF.

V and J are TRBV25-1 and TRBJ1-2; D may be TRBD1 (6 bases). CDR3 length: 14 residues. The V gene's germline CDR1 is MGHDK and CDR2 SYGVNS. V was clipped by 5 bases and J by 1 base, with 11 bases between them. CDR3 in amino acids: CASSLQGYNYGYTF. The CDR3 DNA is TGTGCCAGCAGTTTACAGGGCTATAACTATGGCTACACCTTC.

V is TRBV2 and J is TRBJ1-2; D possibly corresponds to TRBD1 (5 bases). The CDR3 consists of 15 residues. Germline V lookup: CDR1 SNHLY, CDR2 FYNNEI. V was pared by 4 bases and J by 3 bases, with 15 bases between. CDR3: CASSGTKTAYYGYTF. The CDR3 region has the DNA TGTGCCAGCAGTGGCACCAAGACAGCGTACTATGGCTACACCTTC. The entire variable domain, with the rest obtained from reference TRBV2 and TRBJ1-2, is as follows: EPEVTQTPSHQVTQMGQEVILRCVPISNHLYFYWYRQILGQKVEFLVSFYNNEISEKSEIFDDQFSVERPDGSNFTLKIRSTKLEDSAMYFCASSGTKTAYYGYTFGSGTRLTVV.

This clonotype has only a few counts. The CDR3 coding sequence is TGTGCCAGCAGTACGGACAGGGGGCAATTTGTGACCCAGTACTTC. Its protein product is CASSTDRGQFVTQYF. The J gene is TRBJ2-5, the V gene TRBV6-5; 11 bases match TRBD1. V lost 5 bases to trimming and J lost 7 bases; unmatched junction nucleotides: 9. Germline CDR1 MNHEY, CDR2 SVGAGI. The CDR3 consists of 15 residues.

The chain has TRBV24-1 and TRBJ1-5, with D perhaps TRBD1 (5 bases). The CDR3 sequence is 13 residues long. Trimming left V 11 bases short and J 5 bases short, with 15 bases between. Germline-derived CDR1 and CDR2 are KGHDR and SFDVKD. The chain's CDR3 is CANPWQGDQPQHF. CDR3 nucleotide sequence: TGTGCCAATCCTTGGCAGGGTGATCAGCCCCAGCATTTT.

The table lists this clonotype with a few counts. In DNA form, the CDR3 reads TGTGCCAGCAGTCAACAAGTCTCTGGAAACACCATATATTTT. Translation: CASSQQVSGNTIYF. This sequence joins TRBV6-5 and TRBJ1-3; D gene uncertain. Trimming shortened V by 5 bases and J by 0 bases, and 8 bases separated the two germline ends. There are 14 residues in the CDR3. The germline V gene encodes CDR1 MNHEY and CDR2 SVGAGI.

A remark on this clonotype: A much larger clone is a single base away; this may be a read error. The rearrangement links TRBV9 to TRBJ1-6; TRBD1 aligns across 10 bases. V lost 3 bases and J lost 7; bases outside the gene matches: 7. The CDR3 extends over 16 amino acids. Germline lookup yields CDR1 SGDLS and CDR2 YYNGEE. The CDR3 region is CASSGRDRGGNSPLHF. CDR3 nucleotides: TGTGCCAGCAGCGGGAGGGACAGGGGAGGCAATTCACCCCTCCACTTT.

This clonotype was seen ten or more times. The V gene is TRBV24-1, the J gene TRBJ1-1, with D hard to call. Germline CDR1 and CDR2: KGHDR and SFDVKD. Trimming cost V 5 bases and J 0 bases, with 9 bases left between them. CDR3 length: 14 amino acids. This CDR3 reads CATSGAGLNTEAFF. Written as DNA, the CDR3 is TGTGCCACCAGTGGGGCAGGCCTGAACACTGAAGCTTTCTTT.

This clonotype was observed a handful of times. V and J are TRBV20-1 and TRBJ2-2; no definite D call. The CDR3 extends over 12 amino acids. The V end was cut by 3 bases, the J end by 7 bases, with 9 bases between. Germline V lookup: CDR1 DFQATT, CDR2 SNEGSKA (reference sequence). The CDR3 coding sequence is TGCAGTGCTAGCCTAGACGGCGGGGAGCTGTTTTTT. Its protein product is CSASLDGGELFF.

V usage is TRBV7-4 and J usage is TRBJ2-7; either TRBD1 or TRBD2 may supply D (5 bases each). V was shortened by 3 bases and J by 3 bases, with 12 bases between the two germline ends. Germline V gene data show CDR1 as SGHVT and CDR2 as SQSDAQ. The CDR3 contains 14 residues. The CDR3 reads CASSFEGRNYEQYF. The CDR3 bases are TGTGCCAGCAGCTTTGAGGGACGGAACTACGAGCAGTACTTC.

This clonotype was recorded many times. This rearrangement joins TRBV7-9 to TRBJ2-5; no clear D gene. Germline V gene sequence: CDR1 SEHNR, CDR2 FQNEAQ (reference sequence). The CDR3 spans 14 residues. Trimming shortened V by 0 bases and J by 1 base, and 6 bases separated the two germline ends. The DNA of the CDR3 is TGTGCCAGCAGCTTAGCTCCACCCCAAGAGACCCAGTACTTC. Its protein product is CASSLAPPQETQYF.

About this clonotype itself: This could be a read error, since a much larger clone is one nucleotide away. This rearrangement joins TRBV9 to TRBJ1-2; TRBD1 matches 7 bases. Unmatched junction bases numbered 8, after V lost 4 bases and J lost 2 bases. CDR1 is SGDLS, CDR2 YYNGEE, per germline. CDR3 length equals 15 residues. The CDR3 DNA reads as TGTGCCAGCAGCACGCGGAGAGGGGGCAACTATGGCTACACCTTC. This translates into CASSTRRGGNYGYTF.

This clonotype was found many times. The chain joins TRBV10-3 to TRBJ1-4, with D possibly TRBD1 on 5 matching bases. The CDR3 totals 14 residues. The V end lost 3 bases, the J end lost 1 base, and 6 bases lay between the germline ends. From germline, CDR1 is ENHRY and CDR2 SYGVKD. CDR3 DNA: TGTGCCATCAGTGAAGGGGTAACTAATGAAAAACTGTTTTTT. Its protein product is CAISEGVTNEKLFF.

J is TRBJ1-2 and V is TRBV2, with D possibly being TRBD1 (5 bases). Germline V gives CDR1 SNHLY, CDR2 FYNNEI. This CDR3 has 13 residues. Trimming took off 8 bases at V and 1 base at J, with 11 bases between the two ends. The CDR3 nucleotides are TGTGCCAGCGGCGGGGGGAATAACTATGGCTACACCTTC. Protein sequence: CASGGGNNYGYTF.

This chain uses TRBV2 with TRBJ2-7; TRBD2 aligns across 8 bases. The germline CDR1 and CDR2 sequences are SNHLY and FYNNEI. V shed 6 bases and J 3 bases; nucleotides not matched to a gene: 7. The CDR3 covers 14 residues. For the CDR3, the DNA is TGTGCCAGCAGGGCCGGGACTAGTTACTACGAGCAGTACTTC. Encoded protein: CASRAGTSYYEQYF.

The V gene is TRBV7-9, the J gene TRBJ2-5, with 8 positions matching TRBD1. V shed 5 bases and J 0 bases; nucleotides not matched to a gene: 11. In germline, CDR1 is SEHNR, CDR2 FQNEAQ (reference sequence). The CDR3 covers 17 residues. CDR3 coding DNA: TGTGCCAGCAGCCCAACCGGACAGGGTATCCACCAAGAGACCCAGTACTTC. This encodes CASSPTGQGIHQETQYF.

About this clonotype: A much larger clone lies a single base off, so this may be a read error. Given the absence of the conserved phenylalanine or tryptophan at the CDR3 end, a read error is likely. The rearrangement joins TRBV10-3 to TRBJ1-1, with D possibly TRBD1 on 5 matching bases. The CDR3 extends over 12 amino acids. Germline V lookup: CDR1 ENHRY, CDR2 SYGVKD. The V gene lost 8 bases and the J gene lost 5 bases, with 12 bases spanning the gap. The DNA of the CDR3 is TGTGCCATCGGGGGGGATTGGACTGAAGCTTTCTCT. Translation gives CAIGGDWTEAFS.

The CDR3 is CSAGRVGNYGYTF. Here the CDR3 DNA reads TGCAGCGCCGGGAGAGTAGGGAACTATGGCTACACCTTC. V gene TRBV29-1 combines with J gene TRBJ1-2; D is undetermined. The ends were cut back, 7 bases at V and 2 bases at J, with 14 bases in the middle. Germline CDR1 SQVTM, CDR2 ANQGSEA. This CDR3 has 13 amino acids.

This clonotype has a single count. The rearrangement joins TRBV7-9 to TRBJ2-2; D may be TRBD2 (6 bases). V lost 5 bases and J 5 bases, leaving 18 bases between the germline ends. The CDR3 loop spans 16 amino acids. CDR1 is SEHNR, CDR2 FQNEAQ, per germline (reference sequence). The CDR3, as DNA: TGTGCCAGCAGCGTAGGATGGCGGGGAGTAACCGGGGAGCTGTTTTTT. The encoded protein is CASSVGWRGVTGELFF.

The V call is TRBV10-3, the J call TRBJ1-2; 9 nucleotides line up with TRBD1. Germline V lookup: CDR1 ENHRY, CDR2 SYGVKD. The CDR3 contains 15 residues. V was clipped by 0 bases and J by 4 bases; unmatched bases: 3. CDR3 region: CAISESTGGSYGYTF. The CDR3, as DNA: TGTGCCATCAGTGAGTCTACAGGGGGCAGCTATGGCTACACCTTC.

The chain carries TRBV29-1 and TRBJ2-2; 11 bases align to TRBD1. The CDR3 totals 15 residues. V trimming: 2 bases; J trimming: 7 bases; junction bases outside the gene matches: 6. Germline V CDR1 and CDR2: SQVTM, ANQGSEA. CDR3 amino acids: CSVERGDRGVGELFF. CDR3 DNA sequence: TGCAGCGTTGAACGTGGGGACAGGGGGGTCGGGGAGCTGTTTTTT.

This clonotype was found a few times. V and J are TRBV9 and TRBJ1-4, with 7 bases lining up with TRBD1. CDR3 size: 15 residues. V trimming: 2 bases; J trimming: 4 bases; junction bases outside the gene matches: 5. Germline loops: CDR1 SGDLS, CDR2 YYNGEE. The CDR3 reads CASSVYGTDNEKLFF. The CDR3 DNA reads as TGTGCCAGCAGCGTTTACGGGACAGATAATGAAAAACTGTTTTTT.

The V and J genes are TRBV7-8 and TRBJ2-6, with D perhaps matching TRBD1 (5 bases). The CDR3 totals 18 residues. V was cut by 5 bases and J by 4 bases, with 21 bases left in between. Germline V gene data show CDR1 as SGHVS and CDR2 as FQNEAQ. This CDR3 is CASSQVGPIISGANVLTF. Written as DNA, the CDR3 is TGTGCCAGCAGCCAAGTGGGGCCTATTATCTCCGGGGCCAACGTCCTGACTTTC.

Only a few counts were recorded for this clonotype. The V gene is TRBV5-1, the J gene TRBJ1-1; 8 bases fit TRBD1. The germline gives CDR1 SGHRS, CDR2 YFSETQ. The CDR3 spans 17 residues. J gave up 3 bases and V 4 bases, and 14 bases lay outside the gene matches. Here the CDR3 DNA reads TGCGCCAGCAGCGACCGGGACAGGAGGCGGCCACACACTGAAGCTTTCTTT. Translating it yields CASSDRDRRRPHTEAFF.

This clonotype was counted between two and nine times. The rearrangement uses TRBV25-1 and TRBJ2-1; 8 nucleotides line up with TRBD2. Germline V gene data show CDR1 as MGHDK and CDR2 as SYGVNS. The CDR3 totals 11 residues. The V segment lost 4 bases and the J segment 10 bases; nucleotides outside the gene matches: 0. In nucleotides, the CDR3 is TGTGCCAGCAGTGGACTAGCGGAGCAGTTCTTC. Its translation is CASSGLAEQFF.

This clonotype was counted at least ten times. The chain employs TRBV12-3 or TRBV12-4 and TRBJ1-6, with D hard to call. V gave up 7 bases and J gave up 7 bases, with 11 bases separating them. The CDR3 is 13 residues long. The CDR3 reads CASKVVPNSPLHF. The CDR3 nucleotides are TGTGCCAGCAAGGTGGTACCGAATTCACCCCTCCACTTT.

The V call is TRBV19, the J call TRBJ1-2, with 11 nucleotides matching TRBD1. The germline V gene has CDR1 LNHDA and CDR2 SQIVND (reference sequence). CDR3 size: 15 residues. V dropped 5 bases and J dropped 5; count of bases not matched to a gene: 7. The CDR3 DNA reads TGTGCCAGTAGTCCTGGACAGGGGGCCTTTTATGGCTACACCTTC. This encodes CASSPGQGAFYGYTF.